This T cell receptor (beta chain) originates from a study of T cells after yellow fever vaccination. Study overall: In the case of low-cell-number fractions, SMART-Seq v4 Ultra Low Input was used for preparation. The study, taken as a whole, reports: CD4 and CD8 compartments shared a small share of clonotypes.

One entry per CDR3 protein, called by TCRdb with MiXCR from the 5' RACE reads. This repertoire shows a few hundred thousand distinct CDR3 sequences, 8.7% found once; its top ten account for around 17%. Comment on this clonotype: Its antigen is unidentified. The CDR3 carries no conserved terminal phenylalanine or tryptophan, so it likely arises from a read error.

The V and J ends lost 3 bases and 4 bases respectively, with 9 bases between them. The CDR3 totals 13 residues. The chain is built from TRBV12-3 or TRBV12-4 and TRBJ2-5; perhaps TRBD1 as D (6 bases). The sample consisted of PBMCs, taken on the day of the first yellow fever vaccination. The origin of this receptor is a man aged 18 to 35 who received the YFV17D yellow fever vaccine. Here the CDR3 reads CASSFDRLETQYS. DNA for the CDR3: TGTGCCAGCAGTTTCGACAGGCTAGAGACCCAGTACTCC.